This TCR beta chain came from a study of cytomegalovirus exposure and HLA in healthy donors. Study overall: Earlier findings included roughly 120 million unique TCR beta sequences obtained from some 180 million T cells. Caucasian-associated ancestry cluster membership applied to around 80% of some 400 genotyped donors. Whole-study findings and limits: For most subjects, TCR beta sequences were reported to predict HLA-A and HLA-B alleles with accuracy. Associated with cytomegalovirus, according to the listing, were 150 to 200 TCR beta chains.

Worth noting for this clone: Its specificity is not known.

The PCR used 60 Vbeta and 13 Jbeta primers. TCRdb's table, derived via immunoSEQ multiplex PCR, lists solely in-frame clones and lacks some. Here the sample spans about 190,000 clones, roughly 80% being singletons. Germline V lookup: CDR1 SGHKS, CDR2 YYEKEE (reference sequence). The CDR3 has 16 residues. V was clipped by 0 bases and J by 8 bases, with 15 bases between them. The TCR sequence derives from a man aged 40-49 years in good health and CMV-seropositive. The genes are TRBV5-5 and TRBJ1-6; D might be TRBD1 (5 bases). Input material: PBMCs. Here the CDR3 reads CASSLGFALGDSPLHF. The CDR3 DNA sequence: TGTGCCAGCAGCTTGGGTTTTGCTTTAGGGGATTCACCCCTCCACTTT.